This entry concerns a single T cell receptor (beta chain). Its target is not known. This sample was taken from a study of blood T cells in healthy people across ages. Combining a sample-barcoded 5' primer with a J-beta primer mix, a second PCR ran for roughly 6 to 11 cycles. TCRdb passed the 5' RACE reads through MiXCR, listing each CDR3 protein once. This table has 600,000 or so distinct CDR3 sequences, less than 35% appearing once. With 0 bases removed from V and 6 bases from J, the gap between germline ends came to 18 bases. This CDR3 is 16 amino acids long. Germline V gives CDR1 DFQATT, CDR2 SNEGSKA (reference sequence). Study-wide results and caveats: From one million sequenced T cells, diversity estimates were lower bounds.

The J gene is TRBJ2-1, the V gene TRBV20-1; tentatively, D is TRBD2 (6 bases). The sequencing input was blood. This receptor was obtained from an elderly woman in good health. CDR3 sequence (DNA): TGCAGTGCTAGAGATCCGGTCTTAATACTAGCCAATGAGCAGTTCTTC. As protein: CSARDPVLILANEQFF.